These 10 T cell receptor beta chains share one sample of origin, sequenced in a study of response to subunit inactivated influenza vaccine. One entry per CDR3 protein results from TCRdb running MiXCR on the RT-PCR reads. The sample has hundreds of thousands of distinct CDR3 sequences, around 13% seen once; the top ten hold less than 7%. The specimen comprised PBMCs from blood, sampled around 15 days before vaccination. Source of these receptors: a man aged 50 or older who received an inactivated influenza vaccine.

The DNA of the CDR3 is TGTGCCAGCAGCTTGGGCACTTCCCAGTTCTTC. This sequence encodes CASSLGTSQFF. The chain couples TRBV5-6 to TRBJ2-1; D is unresolved. V was pared by 0 bases and J by 13 bases, with 8 bases between. The V gene's germline CDR1 is SGHDT and CDR2 YYEEEE. This CDR3 contains 11 residues.

The genes are TRBV9 and TRBJ2-3, with a possible D match to TRBD1 (5 bases). The CDR3 spans 14 residues. Trimming took off 0 bases at V and 5 bases at J, with 10 bases between the two ends. Germline V gene lookup returns CDR1 SGDLS and CDR2 YYNGEE. CDR3 sequence reads: CASSVVRQGDTQYF. In nucleotides, the CDR3 is TGTGCCAGCAGCGTAGTCCGGCAGGGAGATACGCAGTATTTT.

This chain connects TRBV20-1 to TRBJ2-5, with a tentative D call TRBD2 (5 bases). V shed 4 bases and J shed 1 base, with 13 bases lying between them. This CDR3 has 14 amino acids. The germline V gene encodes CDR1 DFQATT and CDR2 SNEGSKA (reference sequence). The CDR3 region is CSANSDVPQETQYF. The CDR3 region has the DNA TGCAGTGCTAATAGCGACGTGCCCCAAGAGACCCAGTACTTC.

The chain has TRBV27 and TRBJ2-1; a possible D gene is TRBD1 (6 bases). Trimming stripped 0 bases from V and 5 bases from J, with 14 bases between. From germline, CDR1 is MNHEY and CDR2 SMNVEV (reference sequence). The CDR3 runs 16 residues. The CDR3 DNA follows: TGTGCCAGCAGTTTATCGGGACATCCGAGTAACAATGAGCAGTTCTTC. Translated, it gives CASSLSGHPSNNEQFF.

The genes are TRBV5-1 and TRBJ2-7; D is ambiguous. The CDR3 has 13 amino acids. The V end lost 5 bases, the J end lost 5 bases, and 14 bases lay between the germline ends. Per germline, CDR1 SGHRS and CDR2 YFSETQ. CDR3 nucleotides: TGCGCCAGCAGGGGTCAAGAAACCGACGAGCAGTACTTC. Its protein product is CASRGQETDEQYF. Together with reference TRBV5-1 and TRBJ2-7, the CDR3 gives the full variable domain: KAGVTQTPRYLIKTRGQQVTLSCSPISGHRSVSWYQQTPGQGLQFLFEYFSETQRNKGNFPGRFSGRQFSNSRSEMNVSTLELGDSALYLCASRGQETDEQYFGPGTRLTVT.

As concerns this clonotype: Germline and junction disagree at one end, which may indicate a read error. V is TRBV12-3 or TRBV12-4 and J is TRBJ2-7, with D perhaps TRBD1 or TRBD2 (5 bases each). CDR3 length equals 14 residues. The CDR3 sequence: CASSSGRRRYERYF. CDR3 bases: TGTGCCAGCAGTTCGGGACGGCGGCGCTACGAGCGGTACTTC.

The chain joins TRBV7-3 to TRBJ2-7; D is perhaps TRBD2 (5 bases). Trimming took off 0 bases at V and 3 bases at J, with 18 bases between the two ends. The CDR3 consists of 17 residues. CDR1 and CDR2 (germline): SGHTA, FQGTGA. In DNA form, the CDR3 reads TGTGCCAGCAGCTTAACGTTTGGTGGCGGGCCGGACTACGAGCAGTACTTC. It is translated as CASSLTFGGGPDYEQYF.

The J gene is TRBJ2-2, the V gene TRBV7-9; possible D gene TRBD1, 5 bases. The CDR3 is 15 residues long. Trimming left V 2 bases short and J 6 bases short, with 13 bases between. The V gene's germline CDR1 is SEHNR and CDR2 FQNEAQ (reference sequence). CDR3 sequence: CASSLPSSTAGELFF. The CDR3 DNA follows: TGTGCCAGCAGCTTACCGTCGTCGACAGCCGGGGAGCTGTTTTTT.

V gene TRBV15 combines with J gene TRBJ2-2; no clear D. V was shortened by 0 bases and J by 2 bases, with 10 bases between the two germline ends. The germline CDR1 and CDR2 sequences are LNHNV and YYDKDF (reference sequence). This CDR3 is built from 16 residues. The CDR3 region has the DNA TGTGCCACCAGCAGAGAATGGAACATCAACACCGGGGAGCTGTTTTTT. Its translation is CATSREWNINTGELFF.

The rearrangement uses TRBV5-1 and TRBJ2-7, with TRBD1 matching over 8 bases. This CDR3 spans 18 amino acids. J gave up 0 bases and V 3 bases, and 14 bases lay outside the gene matches. Germline CDR1 and CDR2: SGHRS and YFSETQ. In DNA form, the CDR3 reads TGCGCCAGCAGCTACCACACCGCTTCCGGGACAGGCTCCTACGAGCAGTACTTC. Translated: CASSYHTASGTGSYEQYF. Together with reference TRBV5-1 and TRBJ2-7, the CDR3 gives the full variable domain: KAGVTQTPRYLIKTRGQQVTLSCSPISGHRSVSWYQQTPGQGLQFLFEYFSETQRNKGNFPGRFSGRQFSNSRSEMNVSTLELGDSALYLCASSYHTASGTGSYEQYFGPGTRLTVT.